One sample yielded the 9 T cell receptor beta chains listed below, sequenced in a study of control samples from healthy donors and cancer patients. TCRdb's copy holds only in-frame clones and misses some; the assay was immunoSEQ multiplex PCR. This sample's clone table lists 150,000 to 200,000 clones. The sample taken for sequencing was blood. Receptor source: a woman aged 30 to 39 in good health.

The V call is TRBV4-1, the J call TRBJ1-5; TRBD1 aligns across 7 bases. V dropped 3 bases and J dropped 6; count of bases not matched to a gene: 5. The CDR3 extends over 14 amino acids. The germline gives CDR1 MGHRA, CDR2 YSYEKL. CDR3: CASSQADRAQPQHF. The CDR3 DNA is TGCGCCAGCAGCCAGGCTGACAGGGCTCAGCCCCAGCATTTT.

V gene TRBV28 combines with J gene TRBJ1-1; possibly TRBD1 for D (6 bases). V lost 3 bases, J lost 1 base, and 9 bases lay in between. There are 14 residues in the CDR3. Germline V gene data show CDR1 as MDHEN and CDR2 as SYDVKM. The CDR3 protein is CASSFSDRNTEAFF. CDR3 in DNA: TGTGCCAGCAGTTTCTCGGACAGGAACACTGAAGCTTTCTTT.

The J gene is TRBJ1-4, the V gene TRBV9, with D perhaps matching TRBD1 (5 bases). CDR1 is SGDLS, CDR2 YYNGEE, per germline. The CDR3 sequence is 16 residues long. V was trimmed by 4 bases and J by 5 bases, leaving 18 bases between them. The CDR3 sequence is CASSLKPQGGNEKLFF. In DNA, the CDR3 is TGTGCCAGCAGCCTTAAGCCCCAGGGAGGGAATGAAAAACTGTTTTTT.

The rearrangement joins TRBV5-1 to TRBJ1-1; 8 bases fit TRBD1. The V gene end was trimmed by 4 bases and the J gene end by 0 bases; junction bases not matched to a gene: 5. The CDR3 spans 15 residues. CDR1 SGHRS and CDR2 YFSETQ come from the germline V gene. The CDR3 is CASSPRQGMNTEAFF. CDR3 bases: TGCGCCAGCAGCCCCCGACAGGGGATGAACACTGAAGCTTTCTTT.

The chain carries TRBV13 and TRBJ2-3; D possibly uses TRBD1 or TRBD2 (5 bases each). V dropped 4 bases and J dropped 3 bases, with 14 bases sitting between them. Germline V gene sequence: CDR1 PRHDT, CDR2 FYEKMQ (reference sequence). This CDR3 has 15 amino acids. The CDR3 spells CASSSPGPTTDTQYF. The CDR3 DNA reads TGTGCCAGCAGCTCGCCGGGACCGACGACAGATACGCAGTATTTT.

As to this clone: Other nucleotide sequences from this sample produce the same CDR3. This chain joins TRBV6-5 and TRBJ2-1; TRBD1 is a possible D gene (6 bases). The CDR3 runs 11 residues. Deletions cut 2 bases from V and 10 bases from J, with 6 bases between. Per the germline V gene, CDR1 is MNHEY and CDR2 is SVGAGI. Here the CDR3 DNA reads TGTGCCAGCAGTTACGGGGGCGAGCAGTTCTTC. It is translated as CASSYGGEQFF.

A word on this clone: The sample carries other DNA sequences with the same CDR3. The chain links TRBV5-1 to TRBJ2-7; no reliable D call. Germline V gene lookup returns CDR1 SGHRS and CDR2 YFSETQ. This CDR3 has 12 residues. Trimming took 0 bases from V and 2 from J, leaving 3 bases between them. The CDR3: CASSLDTYEQYF. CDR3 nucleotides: TGCGCCAGCAGCTTGGACACCTACGAGCAGTACTTC.

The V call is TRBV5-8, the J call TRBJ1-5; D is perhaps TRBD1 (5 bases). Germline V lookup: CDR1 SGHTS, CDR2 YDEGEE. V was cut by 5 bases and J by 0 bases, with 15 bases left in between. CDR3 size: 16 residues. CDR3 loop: CASSSSWGGSNQPQHF. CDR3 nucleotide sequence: TGTGCCAGCAGTTCCTCGTGGGGGGGTAGCAATCAGCCCCAGCATTTT.

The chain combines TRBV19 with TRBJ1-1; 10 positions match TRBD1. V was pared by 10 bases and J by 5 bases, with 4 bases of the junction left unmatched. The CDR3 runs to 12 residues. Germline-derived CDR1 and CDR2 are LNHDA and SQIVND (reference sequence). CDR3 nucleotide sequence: TGTGCCACTAGGACAGGGGGGACTGAAGCTTTCTTT. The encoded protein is CATRTGGTEAFF.